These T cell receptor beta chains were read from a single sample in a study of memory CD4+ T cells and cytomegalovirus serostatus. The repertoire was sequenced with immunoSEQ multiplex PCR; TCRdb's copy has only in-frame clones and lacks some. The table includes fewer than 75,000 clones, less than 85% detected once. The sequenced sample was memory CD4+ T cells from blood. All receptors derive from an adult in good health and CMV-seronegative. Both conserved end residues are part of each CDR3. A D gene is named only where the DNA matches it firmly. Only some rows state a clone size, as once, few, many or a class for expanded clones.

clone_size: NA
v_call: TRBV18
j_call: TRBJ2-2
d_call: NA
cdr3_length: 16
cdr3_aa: CASSPPSPKNTGELFF
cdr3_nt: TGTGCCAGCTCACCACCTTCTCCCAAGAACACCGGGGAGCTGTTTTTT

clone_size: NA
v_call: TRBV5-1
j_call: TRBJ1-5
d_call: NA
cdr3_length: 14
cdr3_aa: CASSEGGLGQPQHF
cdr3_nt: TGCGCCAGCAGTGAGGGGGGGCTCGGGCAGCCCCAGCATTTT

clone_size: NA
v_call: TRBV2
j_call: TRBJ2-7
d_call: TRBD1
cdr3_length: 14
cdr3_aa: CASNPGQGVYEQYF
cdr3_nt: TGTGCCAGCAACCCGGGACAGGGCGTCTACGAGCAGTACTTC

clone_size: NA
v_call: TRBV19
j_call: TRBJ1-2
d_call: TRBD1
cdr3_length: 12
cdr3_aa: CASSMGQYGYTF
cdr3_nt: TGTGCCAGTAGTATGGGACAGTATGGCTACACCTTC

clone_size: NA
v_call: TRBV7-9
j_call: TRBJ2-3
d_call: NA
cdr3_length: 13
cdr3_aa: CASSLVRADTQYF
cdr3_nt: TGTGCCAGCAGCTTAGTACGGGCAGATACGCAGTATTTT

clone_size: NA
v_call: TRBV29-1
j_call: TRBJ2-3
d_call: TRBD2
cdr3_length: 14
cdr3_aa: CSVEGGRGTDTQYF
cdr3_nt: TGCAGCGTTGAGGGGGGGAGGGGCACAGATACGCAGTATTTT

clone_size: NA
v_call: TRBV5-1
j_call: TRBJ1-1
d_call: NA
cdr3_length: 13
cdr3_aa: CASSFGRNTEAFF
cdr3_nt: TGCGCCAGCAGCTTCGGGAGGAACACTGAAGCTTTCTTT

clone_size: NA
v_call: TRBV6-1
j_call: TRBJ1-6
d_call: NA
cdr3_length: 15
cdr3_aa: CASSERGTLNSPLHF
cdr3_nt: TGTGCCAGCAGTGAAAGGGGGACGCTTAATTCACCCCTCCACTTT

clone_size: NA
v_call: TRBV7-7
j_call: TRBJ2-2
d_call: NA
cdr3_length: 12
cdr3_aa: CASSMNTGELFF
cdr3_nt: TGTGCCAGCAGTATGAACACCGGGGAGCTGTTTTTT

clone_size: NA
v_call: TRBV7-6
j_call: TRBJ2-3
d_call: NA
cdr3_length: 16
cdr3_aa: CASSLATGRGTDTQYF
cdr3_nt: TGTGCCAGCAGCTTAGCAACAGGGCGGGGCACAGATACGCAGTATTTT

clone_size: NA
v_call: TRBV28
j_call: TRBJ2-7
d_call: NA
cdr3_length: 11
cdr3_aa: CASSAPNEQYF
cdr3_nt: TGTGCCAGCAGCGCCCCCAACGAGCAGTACTTC

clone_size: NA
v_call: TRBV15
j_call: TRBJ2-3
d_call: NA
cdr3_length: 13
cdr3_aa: CASKSGSTDTQYF
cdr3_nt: TGTGCCAGCAAGTCCGGTTCCACAGATACGCAGTATTTT

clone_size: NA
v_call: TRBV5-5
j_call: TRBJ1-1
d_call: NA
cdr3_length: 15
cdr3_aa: CASSLPRGMNTEAFF
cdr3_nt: TGTGCCAGCAGCTTGCCAAGGGGCATGAACACTGAAGCTTTCTTT

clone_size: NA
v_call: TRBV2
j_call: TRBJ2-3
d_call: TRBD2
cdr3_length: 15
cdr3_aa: CASRERLAVTDTQYF
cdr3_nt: TGTGCCAGCAGGGAGCGACTAGCGGTCACAGATACGCAGTATTTT

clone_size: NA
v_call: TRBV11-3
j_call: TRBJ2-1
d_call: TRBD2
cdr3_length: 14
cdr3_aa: CASSPTAGASEQFF
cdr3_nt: TGTGCCAGCAGCCCCACGGCGGGAGCCAGCGAGCAGTTCTTC

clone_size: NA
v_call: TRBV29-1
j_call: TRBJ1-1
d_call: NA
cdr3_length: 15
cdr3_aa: CSVGVAPTAITEAFF
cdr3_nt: TGCAGCGTTGGAGTCGCGCCGACAGCGATCACTGAAGCTTTCTTT

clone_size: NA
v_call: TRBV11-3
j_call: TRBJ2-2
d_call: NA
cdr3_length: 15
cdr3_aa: CASSLDHRSTGELFF
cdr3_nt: TGTGCCAGCAGCTTAGATCACAGGAGCACCGGGGAGCTGTTTTTT

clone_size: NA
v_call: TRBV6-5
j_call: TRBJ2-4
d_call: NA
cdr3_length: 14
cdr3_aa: CASSTREFGNIQYF
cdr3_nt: TGTGCCAGCAGTACTAGGGAGTTCGGGAACATTCAGTACTTC

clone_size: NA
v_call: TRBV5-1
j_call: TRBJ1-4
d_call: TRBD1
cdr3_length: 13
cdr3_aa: CASSSGQAEKLFF
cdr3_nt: TGCGCCAGCAGCTCGGGACAGGCGGAAAAACTGTTTTTT

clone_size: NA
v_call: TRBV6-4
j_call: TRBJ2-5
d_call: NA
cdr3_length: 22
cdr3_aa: CASSDRRPKDPRERGKQETQYF
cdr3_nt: TGTGCCAGCAGTGACCGACGACCTAAAGACCCTCGAGAGCGCGGCAAACAAGAGACCCAGTACTTC

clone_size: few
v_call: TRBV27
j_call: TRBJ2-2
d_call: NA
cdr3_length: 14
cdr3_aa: CASSLKYSTGELFF
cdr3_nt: TGTGCCAGCAGTTTAAAGTACAGTACCGGGGAGCTGTTTTTT